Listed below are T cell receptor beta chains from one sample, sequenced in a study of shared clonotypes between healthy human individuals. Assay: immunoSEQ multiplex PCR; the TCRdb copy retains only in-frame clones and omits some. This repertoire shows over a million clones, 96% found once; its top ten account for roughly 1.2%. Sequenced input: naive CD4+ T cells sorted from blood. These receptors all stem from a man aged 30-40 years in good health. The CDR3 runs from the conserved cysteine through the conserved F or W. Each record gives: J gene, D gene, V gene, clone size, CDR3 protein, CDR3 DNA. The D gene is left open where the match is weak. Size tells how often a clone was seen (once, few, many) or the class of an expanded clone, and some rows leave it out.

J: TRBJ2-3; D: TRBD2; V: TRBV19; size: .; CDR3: CASKIAGGIDTQYF; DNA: TGTGCCAGTAAGATAGCGGGAGGGATAGATACGCAGTATTTT
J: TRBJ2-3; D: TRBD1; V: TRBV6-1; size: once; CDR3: CASRRSRQGLDTQYF; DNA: TGTGCCAGCAGGCGGTCTAGACAGGGGTTGGATACGCAGTATTTT
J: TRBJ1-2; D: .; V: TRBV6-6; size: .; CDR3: CASGEYYGYTF; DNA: TGTGCCAGCGGGGAATACTACGGCTACACCTTC
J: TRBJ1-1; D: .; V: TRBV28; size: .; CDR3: CASSSVSWGGDYSFF; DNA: TGTGCCAGCAGTTCGGTATCATGGGGGGGCGATTATTCTTTCTTT
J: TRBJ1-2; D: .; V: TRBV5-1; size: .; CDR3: CASSPKGDDYFNYGYTF; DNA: TGCGCCAGCAGCCCTAAGGGGGACGACTACTTTAACTATGGCTACACCTTC
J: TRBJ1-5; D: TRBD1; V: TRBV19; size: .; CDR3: CASSIEPGQGDRQPQHF; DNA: TGTGCCAGTAGTATAGAGCCCGGACAGGGGGATCGTCAGCCCCAGCATTTT
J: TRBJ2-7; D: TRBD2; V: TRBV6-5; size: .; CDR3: CASSSSSGRSEQYF; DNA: TGTGCCAGCAGTTCATCTAGCGGGAGGAGCGAGCAGTACTTC
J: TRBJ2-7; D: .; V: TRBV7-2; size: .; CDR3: CASSLAWDLIYEQYF; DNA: TGTGCCAGCAGCTTAGCGTGGGACCTCATTTACGAGCAGTACTTC
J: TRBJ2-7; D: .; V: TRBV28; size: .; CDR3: CATLPVRRTPKEQYF; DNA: TGTGCCACACTCCCAGTGCGGAGGACACCGAAAGAGCAGTACTTC
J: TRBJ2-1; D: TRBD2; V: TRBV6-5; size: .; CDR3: CASSPGEGREFF; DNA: TGTGCCAGCAGTCCCGGGGAGGGCAGGGAGTTCTTC
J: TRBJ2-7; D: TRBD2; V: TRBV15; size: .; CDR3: CATSRPAGGSTEQYF; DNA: TGTGCCACCAGCAGACCCGCGGGGGGTTCGACGGAGCAGTACTTC
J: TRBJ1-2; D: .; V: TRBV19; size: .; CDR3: CASSFLDSQNYGYTF; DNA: TGTGCCAGTAGCTTTCTGGACAGCCAAAACTATGGCTACACCTTC
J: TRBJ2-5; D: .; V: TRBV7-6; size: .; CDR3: CASSDYAETQYF; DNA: TGTGCCAGCAGTGACTACGCGGAGACCCAGTACTTC
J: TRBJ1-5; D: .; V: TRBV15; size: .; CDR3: CATSRVPRVAQPQHF; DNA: TGTGCCACCAGCAGAGTTCCCAGGGTGGCTCAGCCCCAGCATTTT
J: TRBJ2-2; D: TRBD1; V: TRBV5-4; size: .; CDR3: CASSVRGQGLGELFF; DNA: TGTGCCAGCAGCGTGCGTGGACAGGGGCTCGGGGAGCTGTTTTTT
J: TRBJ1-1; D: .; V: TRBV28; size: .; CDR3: CASRSQGMNTEAFF; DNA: TGTGCCAGCAGGTCTCAGGGGATGAACACTGAAGCTTTCTTT
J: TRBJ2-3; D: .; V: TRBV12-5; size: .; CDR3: CASGLKATPDTQYF; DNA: TGTGCTAGTGGTTTAAAAGCCACCCCGGATACGCAGTATTTT
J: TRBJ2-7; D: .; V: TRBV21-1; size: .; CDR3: CASSKVRNYEQYF; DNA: TGTGCCAGCAGCAAAGTACGGAATTACGAGCAGTACTTC
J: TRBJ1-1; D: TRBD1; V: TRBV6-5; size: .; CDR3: CASSTWDRADTEAFF; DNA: TGTGCCAGCAGTACCTGGGACAGGGCGGACACTGAAGCTTTCTTT
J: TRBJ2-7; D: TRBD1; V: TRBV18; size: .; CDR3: CASSPGDRVSYEQYF; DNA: TGTGCCAGCTCACCAGGGGACAGGGTCTCCTACGAGCAGTACTTC
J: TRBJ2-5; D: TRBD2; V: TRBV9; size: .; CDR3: CASSRSGTSGQETQYF; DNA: TGTGCCAGCAGCCGATCAGGGACTAGCGGGCAAGAGACCCAGTACTTC
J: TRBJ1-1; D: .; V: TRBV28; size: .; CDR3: CASRVIASEAFF; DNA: TGTGCCAGCAGAGTTATCGCGTCTGAAGCTTTCTTT
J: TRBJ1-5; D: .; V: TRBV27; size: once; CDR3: CASRPQGLGPQHF; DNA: TGTGCCAGCAGGCCACAGGGCTTGGGGCCCCAGCATTTT
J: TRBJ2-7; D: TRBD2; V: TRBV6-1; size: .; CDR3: CASSEEHRALAGVYEQYF; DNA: TGTGCCAGCAGTGAGGAGCACAGGGCCCTAGCGGGAGTGTACGAGCAGTACTTC
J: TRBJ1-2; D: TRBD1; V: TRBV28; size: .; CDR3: CASSSGQGVGYTF; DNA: TGTGCCAGCAGTTCGGGACAGGGGGTAGGCTACACCTTC
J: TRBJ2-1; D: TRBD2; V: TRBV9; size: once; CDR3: CASSVATVGGSSYNEQFF; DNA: TGTGCCAGCAGCGTAGCTACGGTCGGCGGGAGCTCCTACAATGAGCAGTTCTTC
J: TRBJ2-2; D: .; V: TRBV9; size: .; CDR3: CASSPLQTDTGELFF; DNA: TGTGCCAGCAGCCCCCTTCAGACAGACACCGGGGAGCTGTTTTTT
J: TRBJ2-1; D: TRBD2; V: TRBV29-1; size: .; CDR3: CSVRKASGRGNEQFF; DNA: TGCAGCGTTCGCAAGGCTAGCGGGAGGGGGAATGAGCAGTTCTTC
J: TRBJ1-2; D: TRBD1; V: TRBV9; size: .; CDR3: CASSPIGQGQAYGYTF; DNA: TGTGCCAGCAGCCCGATAGGACAGGGGCAGGCCTATGGCTACACCTTC
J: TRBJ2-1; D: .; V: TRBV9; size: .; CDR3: CASSVGTPNEQFF; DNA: TGTGCCAGCAGCGTAGGGACTCCAAATGAGCAGTTCTTC
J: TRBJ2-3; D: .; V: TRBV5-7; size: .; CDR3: CASSLALPQGKAQYF; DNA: TGTGCCAGCAGCTTGGCCTTACCTCAGGGTAAGGCGCAGTATTTT